This is a list of T cell receptor beta chains from one sample in a study of T cells after yellow fever vaccination. TCRdb itself ran the 5' RACE reads through MiXCR, one entry per CDR3 protein. The table lists approximately 550,000 distinct CDR3 sequences, 15% to 20% of them singletons, with approximately 14% in the top ten. Sequences were derived from PBMCs, sampled 15 days after the yellow fever booster vaccination. Receptor source: a man aged 25 to 45 who received the YFV17D yellow fever vaccine. The CDR3 runs from the conserved cysteine through the conserved F or W. D genes are given only for firm matches. Not all rows give a size; the values are once, few, many and, for expanded clones, a class.

cdr3_nt cdr3_aa v_call clone_size j_call d_call cdr3_length
TGTGCTAGTGGTACAGGGGACTTTGAAGCTTTCTTT CASGTGDFEAFF TRBV12-5 - TRBJ1-1 TRBD1 12
TGCAGTGCTCATGTCACCAATCAGCCCCAGCATTTT CSAHVTNQPQHF TRBV20-1 - TRBJ1-5 - 12
TGTGCCAGCAGTCGGGACGTCCCGGAGGCTTTCTTT CASSRDVPEAFF TRBV12-3/TRBV12-4 - TRBJ1-1 - 12
TGTGCCAGCAGCTTCATCTCGAACACAGATACGCAGTATTTT CASSFISNTDTQYF TRBV5-4 - TRBJ2-3 - 14
TGTGCCAGCAGCGTAGGGGTGGAGATCTACGAGCAGTACTTC CASSVGVEIYEQYF TRBV9 - TRBJ2-7 - 14
TGCGCCAGCAGCCAAGGAAGACTAGCTGGGGATACGCAGTATTTT CASSQGRLAGDTQYF TRBV4-3 few TRBJ2-3 TRBD2 15
TGTGCCAGCAGTTTCCTAGCGGGAGCCGGGGAGACCCAGTACTTC CASSFLAGAGETQYF TRBV12-3/TRBV12-4 - TRBJ2-5 TRBD2 15
TGTGCCATCAGTGAAGCCCTAATGGCTAGCGGGAGTGGGGATGAGCAGTTCTTC CAISEALMASGSGDEQFF TRBV10-3 few TRBJ2-1 TRBD2 18
TGCAGCGTTGGGGGACAGGGATCAGGTGGGGCCAACGTCCTGACTTTC CSVGGQGSGGANVLTF TRBV29-1 - TRBJ2-6 TRBD1 16
TGTGCCAGCAGTTACCGAACGACAGGGTTAATCGGGGAGCTGTTTTTT CASSYRTTGLIGELFF TRBV6-2/TRBV6-3 - TRBJ2-2 TRBD1 16
TGTGCCAGCAGCCAAGGCGCTGGGGCCGGGGAGCTGTTTTTT CASSQGAGAGELFF TRBV4-2 few TRBJ2-2 - 14
TGTGCCAGCAGCGTAGGCACAGGGTCAAACATTCAGTACTTC CASSVGTGSNIQYF TRBV9 few TRBJ2-4 - 14
TGCGCCAGCAGCGACCCGTCTATAGCGGGAGGTTTACTTAAGGTTAAGGAGCAGTTCTTC CASSDPSIAGGLLKVKEQFF TRBV5-1 - TRBJ2-1 TRBD2 20
TGTGCCATCCTCGTGGGTCGGCCGGACTACGAGCAGTACTTC CAILVGRPDYEQYF TRBV6-2/TRBV6-3 few TRBJ2-7 - 14
TGTGCCAGCACCCAATCGGACAGGGGGAACACCGGGGAGCTGTTTTTT CASTQSDRGNTGELFF TRBV11-2 few TRBJ2-2 TRBD1 16
TGTGCCAGCAGCGGAACAGACGAGGTCGATGAGCAGTTCTTC CASSGTDEVDEQFF TRBV9 - TRBJ2-1 - 14
TGTGCCACCCTACTAGGGAGCGGGGAGCTGTTTTTT CATLLGSGELFF TRBV19 - TRBJ2-2 - 12
TGTGCCAGCTCACCACCACCAGGGTATCCTGGCTACACCTTC CASSPPPGYPGYTF TRBV18 few TRBJ1-2 - 14
TGTGCCAGCAGCTCTCCGCACCTAGCGGGATCTGTAAACGAGCAGTACTTC CASSSPHLAGSVNEQYF TRBV7-9 - TRBJ2-7 TRBD2 17
TGTGCCAGCAGCGGGACAGCCCTCTCTCTTAACTATGGCTACACCTTC CASSGTALSLNYGYTF TRBV7-2 - TRBJ1-2 TRBD1 16
TGTGCCTGGAGTGATGGGACAGTCCAAGAGACCCAGTACTTC CAWSDGTVQETQYF TRBV30 - TRBJ2-5 TRBD1 14
TGTGCCAGCAGCTTAGGGGACAGAGGACTCCAGCCCCAGCATTTT CASSLGDRGLQPQHF TRBV7-2 - TRBJ1-5 TRBD1 15
TGTGCCAGCAGTTCAACCGGGACTAGTAGGGCCTACGAGCAGTACTTC CASSSTGTSRAYEQYF TRBV27 few TRBJ2-7 TRBD2 16
TGCGCCAGCAGCCCACCACTGGCGGGAGAGACAGATACGCAGTATTTT CASSPPLAGETDTQYF TRBV5-1 - TRBJ2-3 TRBD2 16
TGTGCCAGCAGCTTAGATAGCGGTCTAAAAGAGACCCAGTACTTC CASSLDSGLKETQYF TRBV7-9 - TRBJ2-5 - 15
TGCAGTGCTAAGCCCTCCAACGACAATGAGCAGTTCTTC CSAKPSNDNEQFF TRBV20-1 - TRBJ2-1 - 13
TGCGCCAGCAGCCAAGATCTTAGGACACCCACCTACGAGCAGTACTTC CASSQDLRTPTYEQYF TRBV4-3 - TRBJ2-7 - 16
TGTGCCAGCAGCCAAGGGCAGATCCATGCGAGGGAGCAGTACTTC CASSQGQIHAREQYF TRBV3-1 - TRBJ2-7 - 15
TGTGCCACGCCGGCTGAACTAGCGGGGAACACAGATACGCAGTATTTT CATPAELAGNTDTQYF TRBV7-2 many TRBJ2-3 TRBD2 16
TGTGCCATCACCTCGACAGGGACGTACAGCTATGGCTACACCTTC CAITSTGTYSYGYTF TRBV10-3 - TRBJ1-2 TRBD1 15
TGTGCCAGCTATAACAGGGTGATGAACACTGAAGCTTTCTTT CASYNRVMNTEAFF TRBV6-2/TRBV6-3 few TRBJ1-1 - 14
TGTGCCAGCAGCCAACGGACGGGGGGCGACGAGCAGTACTTC CASSQRTGGDEQYF TRBV3-1 - TRBJ2-7 - 14
TGCAGCGTTGACCTTTCGGCGGGAGAGGGGAATGAGCAGTTCTTC CSVDLSAGEGNEQFF TRBV29-1 few TRBJ2-1 TRBD2 15
TGTGCCAGCAGCTTGGGGGGTCAAGCTTTCTTT CASSLGGQAFF TRBV5-6 - TRBJ1-1 - 11
TGCGCCAGCAGCTTGCTCCAGGGGGCCAACATTCAGTACTTC CASSLLQGANIQYF TRBV5-1 - TRBJ2-4 TRBD1 14
TGCAGTGCTAGAGGACAGGTCTATGGCTACACCTTC CSARGQVYGYTF TRBV20-1 - TRBJ1-2 - 12
TGTGCCAGCAGGTCTGGCCCGATCCCCTACGAGCAGTACTTC CASRSGPIPYEQYF TRBV7-2 - TRBJ2-7 - 14
TGTGCCAGCAGCTTGTACGTAGCTGAGGATGAGCAGTTCTTC CASSLYVAEDEQFF TRBV5-4 - TRBJ2-1 - 14
TGTGCCAGCAGCTTCTGGGAGTTCCAAGAGACCCAGTACTTC CASSFWEFQETQYF TRBV7-9 few TRBJ2-5 - 14
TGTGCCAGCAGCTTACAGGCCTCCTCGGGAAATGAGCAGTTCTTC CASSLQASSGNEQFF TRBV11-2 once TRBJ2-1 - 15
TGCAGTGCTAGTTTAACTAGGGGTTACAATGAGCAGTTCTTC CSASLTRGYNEQFF TRBV20-1 - TRBJ2-1 - 14
TGTGCCAGCTCACCCAGGACGGACAGGGCCTCCGAGCAGTACTTC CASSPRTDRASEQYF TRBV18 many TRBJ2-7 TRBD1 15
TGCAGTGCTAGAGACCAGGGAACTCAAGAGACCCAGTACTTC CSARDQGTQETQYF TRBV20-1 few TRBJ2-5 - 14
TGTGCCACCCCACCGGGACCTTCCTACGAGCAGTACTTC CATPPGPSYEQYF TRBV27 few TRBJ2-7 - 13
TGTGCCTGGAGTTACTATATCCTATCAGATACGCAGTATTTT CAWSYYILSDTQYF TRBV30 few TRBJ2-3 - 14
TGCAGCGTTCCGGGACTAGCGGGCGGGCCAGATACGCAGTATTTT CSVPGLAGGPDTQYF TRBV29-1 - TRBJ2-3 TRBD2 15
TGTGCCAGCAGTTTCGAAGGCCCGTGGGGCACAGATACGCAGTATTTT CASSFEGPWGTDTQYF TRBV28 few TRBJ2-3 - 16